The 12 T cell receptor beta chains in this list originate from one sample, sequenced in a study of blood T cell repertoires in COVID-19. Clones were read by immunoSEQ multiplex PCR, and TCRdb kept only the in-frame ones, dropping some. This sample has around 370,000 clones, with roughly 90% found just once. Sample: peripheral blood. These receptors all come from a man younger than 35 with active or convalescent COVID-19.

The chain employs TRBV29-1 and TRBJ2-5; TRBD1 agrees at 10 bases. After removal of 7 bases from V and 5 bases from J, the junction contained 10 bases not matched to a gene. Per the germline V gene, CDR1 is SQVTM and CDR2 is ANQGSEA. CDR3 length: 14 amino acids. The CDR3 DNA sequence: TGCAGCGGGACGGACAGGGGGTCATACGAGACCCAGTACTTC. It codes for CSGTDRGSYETQYF.

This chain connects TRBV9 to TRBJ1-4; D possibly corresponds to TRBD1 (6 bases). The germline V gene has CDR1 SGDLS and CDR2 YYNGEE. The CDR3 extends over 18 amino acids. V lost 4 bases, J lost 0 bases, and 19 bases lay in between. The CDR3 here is CASSSRRGGASTNEKLFF. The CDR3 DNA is TGTGCCAGCAGCTCCCGTCGCGGGGGGGCTTCAACTAATGAAAAACTGTTTTTT.

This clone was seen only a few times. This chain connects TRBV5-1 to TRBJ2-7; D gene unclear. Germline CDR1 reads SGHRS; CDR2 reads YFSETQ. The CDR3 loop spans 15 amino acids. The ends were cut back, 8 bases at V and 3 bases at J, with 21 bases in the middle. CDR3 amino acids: CARDEMGPVIYEQYF. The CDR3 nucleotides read TGCGCCAGGGATGAAATGGGCCCGGTAATCTACGAGCAGTACTTC.

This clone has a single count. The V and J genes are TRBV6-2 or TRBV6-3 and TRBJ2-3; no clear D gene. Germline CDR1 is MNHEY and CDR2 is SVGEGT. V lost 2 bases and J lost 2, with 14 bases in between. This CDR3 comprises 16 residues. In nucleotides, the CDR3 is TGTGCCAGCAGTTACCTTGCGGAATACCTCACAGATACGCAGTATTTT. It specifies CASSYLAEYLTDTQYF.

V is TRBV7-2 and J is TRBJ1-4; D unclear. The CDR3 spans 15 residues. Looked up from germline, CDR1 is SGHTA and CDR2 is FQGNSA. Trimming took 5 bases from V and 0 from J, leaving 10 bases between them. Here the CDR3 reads CASSQERATNEKLFF. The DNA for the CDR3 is TGTGCCAGCAGCCAGGAAAGAGCAACTAATGAAAAACTGTTTTTT.

The CDR3 DNA is TGTGCCAGCAACCACAGGGTATCTGAAGCTTTCTTT. Its protein product is CASNHRVSEAFF. The chain is built from TRBV5-8 and TRBJ1-1; D perhaps matches TRBD1 (6 bases). V shed 6 bases and J shed 6 bases, with 12 bases lying between them. The CDR3 sequence is 12 residues long. Germline loops: CDR1 SGHTS, CDR2 YDEGEE.

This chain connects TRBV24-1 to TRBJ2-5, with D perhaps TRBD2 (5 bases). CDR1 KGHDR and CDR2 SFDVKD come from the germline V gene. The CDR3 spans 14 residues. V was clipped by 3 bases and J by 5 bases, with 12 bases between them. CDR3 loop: CATSDPGWEETQYF. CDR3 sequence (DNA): TGTGCCACCAGTGATCCCGGCTGGGAGGAGACCCAGTACTTC.

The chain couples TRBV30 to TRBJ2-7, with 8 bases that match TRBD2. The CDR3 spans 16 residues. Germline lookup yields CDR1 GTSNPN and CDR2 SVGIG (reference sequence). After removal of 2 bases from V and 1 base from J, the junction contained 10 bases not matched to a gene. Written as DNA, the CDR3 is TGTGCCTGGAGTTGGGCCGAGCGGGGGACATCCTACGAGCAGTACTTC. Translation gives CAWSWAERGTSYEQYF.

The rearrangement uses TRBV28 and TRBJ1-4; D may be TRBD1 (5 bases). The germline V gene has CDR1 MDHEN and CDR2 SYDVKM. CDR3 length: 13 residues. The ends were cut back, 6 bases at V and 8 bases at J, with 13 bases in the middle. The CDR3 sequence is CASSTDKGEKLFF. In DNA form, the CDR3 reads TGTGCCAGCAGCACGGACAAGGGCGAAAAACTGTTTTTT.

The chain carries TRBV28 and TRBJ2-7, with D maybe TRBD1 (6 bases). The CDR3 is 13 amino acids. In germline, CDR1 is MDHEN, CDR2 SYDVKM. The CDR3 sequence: CASSSRLYGTPRV. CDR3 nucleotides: TGTGCCAGCAGTTCCCGGCTGTATGGGACACCCCGGGTC.

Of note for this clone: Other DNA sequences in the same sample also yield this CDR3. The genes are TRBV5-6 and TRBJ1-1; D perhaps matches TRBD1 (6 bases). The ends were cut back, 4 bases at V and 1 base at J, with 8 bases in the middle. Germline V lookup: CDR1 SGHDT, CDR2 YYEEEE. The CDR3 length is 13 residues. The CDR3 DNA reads TGTGCCAGCAGCCTGACAGGGAACACTGAAGCTTTCTTT. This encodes CASSLTGNTEAFF.

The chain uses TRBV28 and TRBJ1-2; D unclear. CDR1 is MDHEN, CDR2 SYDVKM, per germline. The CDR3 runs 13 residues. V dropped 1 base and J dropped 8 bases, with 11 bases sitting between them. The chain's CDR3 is CASSLSTTWGYTF. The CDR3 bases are TGTGCCAGCAGTTTATCGACAACTTGGGGCTACACCTTC.